A selection of T cell receptor beta chains follows, all from one sample in a study of T cell clones after liver transplantation. Sequencing was performed with immunoSEQ multiplex PCR; in TCRdb, only in-frame clones are kept and a portion is missing. The table records tens of thousands of clones, 60% to 80% of them present only once. Sample: CD4+ T cells from blood, taken at the 22-month timepoint. The receptor source for this set is a human patient who received a liver transplant. Some of the T cells might come from the graft donor. CDR3s include the opening cysteine and the closing phenylalanine or tryptophan. D genes are given only for firm matches. Clone size, where shown, is once, few, many, or a class for clones that have expanded.

v_call	j_call	cdr3_length	d_call	clone_size	cdr3_nt	cdr3_aa
TRBV30	TRBJ2-7	12	NA	NA	TGTGCCTGGAGTCAGGCCTCCTACGAGCAGTACTTC	CAWSQASYEQYF
TRBV9	TRBJ2-7	15	TRBD2	NA	TGTGCCAGCAGCGCCCTCGCTGGGAGGGCCTACGAGCAGTACTTC	CASSALAGRAYEQYF
TRBV30	TRBJ2-1	16	TRBD1	NA	TGTGCCTGGAGCCTACCCCTGGGACAGGGGTTTGATGAGCAGTTCTTC	CAWSLPLGQGFDEQFF
TRBV14	TRBJ2-7	15	NA	once	TGTGCCAGCAGCCAAGGGTGGACCTTTACCTACGAGCAGTACTTC	CASSQGWTFTYEQYF
TRBV27	TRBJ2-7	16	TRBD2	NA	TGTGCCAGCAGTTCGCCCTCTAGCGGGGCCTCCTACGAGCAGTACTTC	CASSSPSSGASYEQYF
TRBV5-5	TRBJ2-7	15	NA	NA	TGTGCCAGCAGCTTGGGGCAGGGGACTTCCTACGAGCAGTACTTC	CASSLGQGTSYEQYF
TRBV19	TRBJ1-6	12	NA	few	TGTGCCAGTAGTACACCGGGTTCACCCCTCCACTTT	CASSTPGSPLHF
TRBV28	TRBJ1-5	17	TRBD1	few	TGTGCCAGCAGCCTACTACGAGGACAGGGTTCACGTCAGCCCCAGCATTTT	CASSLLRGQGSRQPQHF
TRBV6-1	TRBJ1-2	13	NA	NA	TGTGCCAGCAGTGAAGCCCGGGTCTATGGCTACACCTTC	CASSEARVYGYTF
TRBV5-6	TRBJ1-2	17	TRBD1	NA	TGTGCCAGCAGCTTGCGGCTGACAGGGACAGATAACTATGGCTACACCTTC	CASSLRLTGTDNYGYTF
TRBV19	TRBJ2-3	16	NA	once	TGTGCCAGTAGTGGCTCCCCGAGGCAGGACACAGATACGCAGTATTTT	CASSGSPRQDTDTQYF
TRBV19	TRBJ1-1	15	TRBD1	once	TGTGCCAGTAGTCCTTGGGGGACAGGGCCGGCTGAAGCTTTCTTT	CASSPWGTGPAEAFF
TRBV19	TRBJ2-1	15	NA	NA	TGTGCCAGTAGTTCATCGATCGGTTCCTACAATGAGCAGTTCTTC	CASSSSIGSYNEQFF
TRBV9	TRBJ2-1	15	NA	once	TGTGCCAGCAGCGTAGACGAGGGGGTTTACAATGAGCAGTTCTTC	CASSVDEGVYNEQFF
TRBV7-7	TRBJ1-4	14	TRBD1	NA	TGTGCCAGCAGCTTGGGACAGGGGAGTGAAAAACTGTTTTTT	CASSLGQGSEKLFF
TRBV6-5	TRBJ1-5	15	NA	NA	TGTGCCAGCAGTCCCCTCGGGGGCAGCAATCAGCCCCAGCATTTT	CASSPLGGSNQPQHF
TRBV29-1	TRBJ2-2	13	NA	NA	TGCAGCGTTGCCCGGGGGATAACCGGGGAGCTGTTTTTT	CSVARGITGELFF
TRBV7-2	TRBJ2-2	15	NA	NA	TGTGCCAGCAGCTTAGAGGCACGGGGCACCGGGGAGCTGTTTTTT	CASSLEARGTGELFF
TRBV10-2	TRBJ2-3	14	TRBD2	medium-sized	TGCGCCAGCAGTGTGCGGGGAGGGCCAGATACGCAGTATTTT	CASSVRGGPDTQYF
TRBV6-4	TRBJ2-2	15	NA	NA	TGTGCCAGCAGTGACGCAGGGCGGAAGACCGGGGAGCTGTTTTTT	CASSDAGRKTGELFF
TRBV7-6	TRBJ2-2	15	NA	NA	TGTGCCAGCAGCTTAGCGAGAGGAGGGACCGGGGAGCTGTTTTTT	CASSLARGGTGELFF
TRBV27	TRBJ2-3	14	NA	NA	TGTGCCAGCAGTTTGCGGGGGCGGGTAGATACGCAGTATTTT	CASSLRGRVDTQYF
TRBV7-2	TRBJ2-5	15	NA	few	TGTGCCAGCAGCTTATCGGTATCGGGGCAGCAGACCCAGTACTTC	CASSLSVSGQQTQYF
TRBV2	TRBJ1-1	13	TRBD1	NA	TGTGCCAGCAGTGGGACAGGGGGAGGTGAAGCTTTCTTT	CASSGTGGGEAFF
TRBV20-1	TRBJ2-3	11	NA	NA	TGCAGTGCTAGGAAAGCAGATACGCAGTATTTT	CSARKADTQYF
TRBV7-2	TRBJ2-1	12	TRBD2	once	TGTGCCAGCAGCTTATGGGGGGGACCCTGGTTCTTC	CASSLWGGPWFF
TRBV6-6	TRBJ1-1	15	TRBD1	once	TGTGCCAGCAGTTCCCGGGACAGGGTGGGTACTGAAGCTTTCTTT	CASSSRDRVGTEAFF
TRBV19	TRBJ2-1	15	NA	NA	TGTGCCAGTAGTATCGGTGGGGGTCTCTACAATGAGCAGTTCTTC	CASSIGGGLYNEQFF
TRBV11-2	TRBJ1-1	15	TRBD1	NA	TGTGCCAGCAGCCAGATCGCAGGGGGAGGAACTGAAGCTTTCTTT	CASSQIAGGGTEAFF
TRBV4-2	TRBJ1-6	13	NA	NA	TGTGCCTCGACCTACCAGGAGAATTCACCCCTCCACTTT	CASTYQENSPLHF
TRBV4-1	TRBJ1-4	16	NA	NA	TGCGCCAGCAGCCAAGATGGGAGGGGGAGGTCTGAAAAACTGTTTTTT	CASSQDGRGRSEKLFF
TRBV5-1	TRBJ2-7	17	NA	many	TGCGCCAGCAGCTTGGTGTTCGGTGGCCAGGGTTTCGACGAGCAGTACTTC	CASSLVFGGQGFDEQYF
TRBV2	TRBJ1-2	14	TRBD1	few	TGTGCCCTCCGTCCCGGGACAGTGAACTATGGCTACACCTTC	CALRPGTVNYGYTF
TRBV28	TRBJ2-3	14	NA	NA	TGTGCCAGCAGGTCGCAGGCTGTCGCAGATACGCAGTATTTT	CASRSQAVADTQYF
TRBV19	TRBJ2-1	12	NA	NA	TGTGCCAGTAGTATAGCAGGGAATGAGCAGTTCTTC	CASSIAGNEQFF
TRBV4-2	TRBJ2-7	17	TRBD1	once	TGTGCCAGCAGCCAAGATGGAATAGGACAGGGGGCGGTCGAGCAGTACTTC	CASSQDGIGQGAVEQYF
TRBV2	TRBJ1-4	14	NA	NA	TGTGCCAGCAGTAACAGGGTGCCCGGTGAAAAACTGTTTTTT	CASSNRVPGEKLFF
TRBV7-8	TRBJ1-6	15	NA	many	TGTGCCAGCAGCCAACCTCCAGGGTACGGTTCACCCCTCCACTTT	CASSQPPGYGSPLHF
TRBV5-4	TRBJ2-5	15	TRBD1	NA	TGTGCCAGCAGCTTGTTCCAGGGGGCTCGAGAGACCCAGTACTTC	CASSLFQGARETQYF
TRBV7-9	TRBJ1-2	12	NA	NA	TGTGCCAGCAGCTTAGTGTTGGGCGGCTACACCTTC	CASSLVLGGYTF
TRBV7-3	TRBJ2-2	15	NA	NA	TGTGCCAGCAGCTTATTGACGGTGAACACCGGGGAGCTGTTTTTT	CASSLLTVNTGELFF
TRBV28	TRBJ2-5	12	TRBD2	NA	TGTTCGGGGGGGGCGAATGGAGAGACCCAGTACTTC	CSGGANGETQYF
TRBV5-1	TRBJ1-2	17	TRBD1	NA	TGCGCCAGCAGCCCGGGGGACAGCTCAAGGTTCGACTATGGCTACACCTTC	CASSPGDSSRFDYGYTF
TRBV2	TRBJ2-5	13	NA	NA	TGTGCCAGCAGGCGGGGACCGCAAGAGACCCAGTACTTC	CASRRGPQETQYF
TRBV19	TRBJ1-1	13	NA	NA	TGTGCCACCCGGACGGGGGGGAACACTGAAGCTTTCTTT	CATRTGGNTEAFF
TRBV7-9	TRBJ1-1	13	NA	NA	TGTGCCAGCAGCTTAAGCGGGGACACTGAAGCTTTCTTT	CASSLSGDTEAFF
TRBV6-6	TRBJ1-5	12	NA	few	TGTGCCAGCAGTAAGGGCCTTCAGCCCCAGCATTTT	CASSKGLQPQHF
TRBV7-8	TRBJ2-5	14	TRBD1	NA	TGTGCCAGCAGCGTAGGGACAGGGAAAGAGACCCAGTACTTC	CASSVGTGKETQYF
TRBV28	TRBJ1-2	12	NA	NA	TGTGCCAGCAGTTTAGAGGGGTATGGCTACACCTTC	CASSLEGYGYTF
TRBV4-1	TRBJ2-7	16	TRBD2	once	TGCGCCAGCAGCCAAGATCCGCTAGCGGAGGGCTACGAGCAGTACTTC	CASSQDPLAEGYEQYF
TRBV5-4	TRBJ1-5	14	NA	few	TGTGCCAGCAGTTTGGCGGGGGCCCAACAGCCCCAGCATTTT	CASSLAGAQQPQHF
TRBV6-5	TRBJ2-7	14	NA	NA	TGTGCCAGCAGCAAGACAGGGCCCGGGGGCGAGCAGTACTTC	CASSKTGPGGEQYF
TRBV6-6	TRBJ2-3	14	NA	NA	TGTGCCAGCAGTTACGGAGAGGGGACAGATACGCAGTATTTT	CASSYGEGTDTQYF